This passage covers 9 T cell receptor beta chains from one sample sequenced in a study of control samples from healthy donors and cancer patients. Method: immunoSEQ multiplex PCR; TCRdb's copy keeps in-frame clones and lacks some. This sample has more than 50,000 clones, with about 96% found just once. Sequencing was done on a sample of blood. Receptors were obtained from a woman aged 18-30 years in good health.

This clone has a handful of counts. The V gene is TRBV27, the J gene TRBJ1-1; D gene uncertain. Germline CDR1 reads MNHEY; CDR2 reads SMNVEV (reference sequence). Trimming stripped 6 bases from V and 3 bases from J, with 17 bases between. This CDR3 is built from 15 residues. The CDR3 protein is CASRVYDVGHTEAFF. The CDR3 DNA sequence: TGTGCCAGCAGAGTTTATGACGTAGGGCACACTGAAGCTTTCTTT.

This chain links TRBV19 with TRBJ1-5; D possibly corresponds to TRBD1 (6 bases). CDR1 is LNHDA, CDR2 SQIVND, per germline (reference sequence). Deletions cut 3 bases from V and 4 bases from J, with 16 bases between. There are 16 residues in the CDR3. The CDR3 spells CASSIPGTLKNQPQHF. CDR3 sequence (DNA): TGTGCCAGTAGTATTCCCGGGACACTTAAAAATCAGCCCCAGCATTTT.

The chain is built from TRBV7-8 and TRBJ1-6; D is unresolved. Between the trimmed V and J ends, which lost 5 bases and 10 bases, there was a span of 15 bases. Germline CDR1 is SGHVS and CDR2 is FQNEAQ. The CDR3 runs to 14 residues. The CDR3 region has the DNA TGTGCCAGCAGCCCCCGGAGGCAGCCATCACCCCTCCACTTT. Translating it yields CASSPRRQPSPLHF.

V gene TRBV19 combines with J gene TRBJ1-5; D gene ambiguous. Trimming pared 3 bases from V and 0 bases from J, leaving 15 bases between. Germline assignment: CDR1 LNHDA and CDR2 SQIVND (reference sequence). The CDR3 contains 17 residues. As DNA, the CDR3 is TGTGCCAGTAGTATTATAAGCGGACGAATTAGCAATCAGCCCCAGCATTTT. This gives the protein CASSIISGRISNQPQHF.

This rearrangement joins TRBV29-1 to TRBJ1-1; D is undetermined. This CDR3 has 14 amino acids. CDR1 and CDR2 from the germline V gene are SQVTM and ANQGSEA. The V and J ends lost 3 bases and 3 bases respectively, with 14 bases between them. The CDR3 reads CSVEVYGGDTEAFF. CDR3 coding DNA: TGCAGCGTTGAGGTTTACGGTGGAGACACTGAAGCTTTCTTT.

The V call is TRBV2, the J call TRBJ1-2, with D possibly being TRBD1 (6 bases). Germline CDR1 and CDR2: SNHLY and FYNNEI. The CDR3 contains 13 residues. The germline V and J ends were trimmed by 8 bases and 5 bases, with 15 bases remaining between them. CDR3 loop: CASSGDPIYGYTF. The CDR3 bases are TGTGCCAGCTCAGGGGACCCCATATATGGCTACACCTTC.

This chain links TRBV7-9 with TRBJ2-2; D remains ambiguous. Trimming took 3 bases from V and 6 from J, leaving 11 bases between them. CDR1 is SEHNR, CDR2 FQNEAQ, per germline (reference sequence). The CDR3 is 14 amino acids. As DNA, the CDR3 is TGTGCCAGCAGCTTGGCAGGTTCAGCCGGGGAGCTGTTTTTT. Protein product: CASSLAGSAGELFF.

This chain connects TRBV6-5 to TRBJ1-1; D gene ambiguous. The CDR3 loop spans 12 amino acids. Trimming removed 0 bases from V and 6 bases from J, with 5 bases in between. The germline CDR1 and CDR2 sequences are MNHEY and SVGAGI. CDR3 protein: CASSYSGAEAFF. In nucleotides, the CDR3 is TGTGCCAGCAGTTACTCCGGGGCTGAAGCTTTCTTT.

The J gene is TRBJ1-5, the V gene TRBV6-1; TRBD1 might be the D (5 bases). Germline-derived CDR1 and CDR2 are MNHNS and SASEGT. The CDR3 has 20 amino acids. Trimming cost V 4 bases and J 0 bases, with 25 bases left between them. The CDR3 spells CASSGRKDKDVVNSNQPQHF. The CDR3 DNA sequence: TGTGCCAGCAGTGGGAGGAAGGACAAGGATGTTGTGAATAGCAATCAGCCCCAGCATTTT.